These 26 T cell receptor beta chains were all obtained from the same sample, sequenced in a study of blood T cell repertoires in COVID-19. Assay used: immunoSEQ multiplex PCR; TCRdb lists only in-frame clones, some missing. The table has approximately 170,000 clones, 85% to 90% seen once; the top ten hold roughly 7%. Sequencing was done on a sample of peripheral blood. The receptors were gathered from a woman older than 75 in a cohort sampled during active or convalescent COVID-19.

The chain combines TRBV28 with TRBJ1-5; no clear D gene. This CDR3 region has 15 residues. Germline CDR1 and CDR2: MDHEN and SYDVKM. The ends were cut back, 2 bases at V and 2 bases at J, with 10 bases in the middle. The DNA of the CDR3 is TGTGCCAGCAGTTTAAATGGGCAGGGCAATCAGCCCCAGCATTTT. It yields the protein CASSLNGQGNQPQHF.

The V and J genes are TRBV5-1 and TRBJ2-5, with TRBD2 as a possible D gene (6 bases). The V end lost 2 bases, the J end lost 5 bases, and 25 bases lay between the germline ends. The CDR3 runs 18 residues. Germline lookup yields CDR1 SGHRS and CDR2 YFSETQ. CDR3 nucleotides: TGCGCCAGCAGCTTTTCTGCTAGGGACTCCCATTGGTCGGAGACCCAGTACTTC. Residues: CASSFSARDSHWSETQYF.

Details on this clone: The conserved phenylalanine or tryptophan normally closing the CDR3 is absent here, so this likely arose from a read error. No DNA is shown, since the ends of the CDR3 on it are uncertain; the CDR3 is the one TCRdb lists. The CDR3 region is CASSYSDRGLTETH. The J gene is TRBJ1-1, the V gene TRBV6-6; the table's D call of TRBD1 was not tested on the DNA. The length of the CDR3 is 14 amino acids, counting both ends. CDR1 MNHNY and CDR2 SVGAGI come from the germline V gene (reference sequence).

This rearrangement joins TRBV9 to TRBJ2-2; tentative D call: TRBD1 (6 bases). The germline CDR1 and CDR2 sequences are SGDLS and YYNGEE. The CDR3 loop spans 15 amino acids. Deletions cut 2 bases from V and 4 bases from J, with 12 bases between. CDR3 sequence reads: CASSVIQGSTGELFF. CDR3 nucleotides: TGTGCCAGCAGCGTTATTCAGGGGAGCACCGGGGAGCTGTTTTTT.

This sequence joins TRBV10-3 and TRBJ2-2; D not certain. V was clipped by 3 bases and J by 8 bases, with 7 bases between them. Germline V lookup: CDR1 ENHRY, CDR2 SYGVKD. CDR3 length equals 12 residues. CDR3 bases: TGTGCCATCAGTGATTTCCTGGGGGAGCTGTTTTTT. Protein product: CAISDFLGELFF.

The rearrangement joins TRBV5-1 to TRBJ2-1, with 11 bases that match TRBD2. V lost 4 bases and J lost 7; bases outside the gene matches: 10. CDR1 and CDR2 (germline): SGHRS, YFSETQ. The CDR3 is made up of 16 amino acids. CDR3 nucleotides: TGCGCCAGCAGCCCCGGGGGTCTAGCGGGGGGAAATGAGCAGTTCTTC. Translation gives CASSPGGLAGGNEQFF.

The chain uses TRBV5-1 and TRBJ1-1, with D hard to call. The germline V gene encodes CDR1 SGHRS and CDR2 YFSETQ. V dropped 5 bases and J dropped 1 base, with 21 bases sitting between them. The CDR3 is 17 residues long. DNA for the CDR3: TGCGCCAGCAGTCTCTCCGGGAAGGTCGGAAGGAACACTGAAGCTTTCTTT. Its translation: CASSLSGKVGRNTEAFF.

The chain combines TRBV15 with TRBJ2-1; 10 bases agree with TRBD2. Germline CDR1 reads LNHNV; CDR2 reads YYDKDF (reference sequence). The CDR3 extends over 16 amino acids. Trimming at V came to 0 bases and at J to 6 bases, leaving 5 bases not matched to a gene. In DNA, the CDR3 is TGTGCCACCAGCAGAGATGGAGCGGGGGGGGTCAATGAGCAGTTCTTC. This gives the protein CATSRDGAGGVNEQFF.

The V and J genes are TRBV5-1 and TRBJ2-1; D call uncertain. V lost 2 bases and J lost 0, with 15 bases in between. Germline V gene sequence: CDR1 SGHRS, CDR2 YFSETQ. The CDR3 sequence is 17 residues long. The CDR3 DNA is TGCGCCAGCAGCTTTCCGCTACAGTCCCGCTCCTACAATGAGCAGTTCTTC. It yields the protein CASSFPLQSRSYNEQFF.

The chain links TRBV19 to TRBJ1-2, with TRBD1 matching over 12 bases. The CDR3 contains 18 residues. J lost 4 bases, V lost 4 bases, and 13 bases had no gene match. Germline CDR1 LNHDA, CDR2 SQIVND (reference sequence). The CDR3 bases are TGTGCCAGTAGTACCTCCGGGACAGGGGGCGCGTTTGGCTATGGCTACACCTTC. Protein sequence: CASSTSGTGGAFGYGYTF.

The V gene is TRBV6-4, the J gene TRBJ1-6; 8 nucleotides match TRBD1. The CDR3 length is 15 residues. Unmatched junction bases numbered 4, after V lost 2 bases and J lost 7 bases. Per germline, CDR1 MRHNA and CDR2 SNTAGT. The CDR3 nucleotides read TGTGCCAGCAGTGACGGGACAGGCATCAATTCACCCCTCCACTTT. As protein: CASSDGTGINSPLHF.

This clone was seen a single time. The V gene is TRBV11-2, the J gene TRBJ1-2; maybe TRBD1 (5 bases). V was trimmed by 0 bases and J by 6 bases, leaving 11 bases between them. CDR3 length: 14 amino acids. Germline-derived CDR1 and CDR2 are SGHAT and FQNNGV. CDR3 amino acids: CASSLDRGQNGYTF. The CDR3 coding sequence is TGTGCCAGCAGCTTAGATAGGGGTCAGAATGGCTACACCTTC.

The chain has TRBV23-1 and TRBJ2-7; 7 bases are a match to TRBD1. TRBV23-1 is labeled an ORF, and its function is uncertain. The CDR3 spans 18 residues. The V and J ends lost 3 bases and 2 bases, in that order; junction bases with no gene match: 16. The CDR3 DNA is TGCGCCAGCAGTCACGCGGACAGGCGAACCTTTGGGCCCTACGAGCAGTACGTC. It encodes CASSHADRRTFGPYEQYV.

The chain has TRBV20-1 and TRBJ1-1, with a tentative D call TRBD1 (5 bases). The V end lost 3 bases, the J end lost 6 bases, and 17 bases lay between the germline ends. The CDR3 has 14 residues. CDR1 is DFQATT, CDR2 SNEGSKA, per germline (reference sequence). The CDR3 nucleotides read TGCAGTGCTAGTGTCGGGGGAGGATACCCTGAAGCTTTCTTT. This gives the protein CSASVGGGYPEAFF.

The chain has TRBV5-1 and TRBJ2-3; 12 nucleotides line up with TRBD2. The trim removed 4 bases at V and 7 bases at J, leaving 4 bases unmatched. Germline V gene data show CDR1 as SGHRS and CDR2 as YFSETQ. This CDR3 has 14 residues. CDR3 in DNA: TGCGCCAGCAGCCAAGGACTAGCGGGGAATACGCAGTATTTT. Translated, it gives CASSQGLAGNTQYF.

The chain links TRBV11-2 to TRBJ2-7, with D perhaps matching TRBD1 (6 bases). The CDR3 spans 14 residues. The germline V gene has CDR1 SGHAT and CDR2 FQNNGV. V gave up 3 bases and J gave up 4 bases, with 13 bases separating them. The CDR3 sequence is CASSFDRLAYEQYF. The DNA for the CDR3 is TGTGCCAGCAGCTTCGACAGGTTGGCATACGAGCAGTACTTC.

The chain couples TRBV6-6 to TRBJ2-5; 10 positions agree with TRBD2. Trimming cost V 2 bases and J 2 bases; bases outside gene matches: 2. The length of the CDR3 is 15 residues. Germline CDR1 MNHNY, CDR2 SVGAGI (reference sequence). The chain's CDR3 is CASSYRAGGQETQYF. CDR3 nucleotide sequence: TGTGCCAGCAGTTACCGAGCGGGGGGGCAAGAGACCCAGTACTTC.

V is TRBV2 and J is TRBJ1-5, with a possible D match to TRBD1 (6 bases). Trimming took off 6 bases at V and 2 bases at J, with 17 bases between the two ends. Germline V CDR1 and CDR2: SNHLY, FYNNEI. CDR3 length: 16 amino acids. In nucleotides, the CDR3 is TGTGCCAGCAGACCCTCGCGGGGGGCAGGCAATCAGCCCCAGCATTTT. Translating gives CASRPSRGAGNQPQHF.

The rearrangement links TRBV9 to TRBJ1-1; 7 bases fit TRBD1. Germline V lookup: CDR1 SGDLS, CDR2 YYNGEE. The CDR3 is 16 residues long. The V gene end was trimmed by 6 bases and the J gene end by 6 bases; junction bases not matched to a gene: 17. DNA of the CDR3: TGTGCCAGCATCCATCACTGGGGACAGAGGGATTCTGAAGCTTTCTTT. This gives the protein CASIHHWGQRDSEAFF. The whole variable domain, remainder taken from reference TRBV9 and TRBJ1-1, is DSGVTQTPKHLITATGQRVTLRCSPRSGDLSVYWYQQSLDQGLQFLIQYYNGEERAKGNILERFSAQQFPDLHSELNLSSLELGDSALYFCASIHHWGQRDSEAFFGQGTRLTVV.

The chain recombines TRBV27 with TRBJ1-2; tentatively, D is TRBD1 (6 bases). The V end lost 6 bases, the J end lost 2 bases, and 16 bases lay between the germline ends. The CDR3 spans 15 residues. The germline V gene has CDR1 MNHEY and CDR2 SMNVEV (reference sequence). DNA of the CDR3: TGTGCCAGCAGGCCTACAGGGTTCGAGAACTATGGCTACACCTTC. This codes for CASRPTGFENYGYTF.

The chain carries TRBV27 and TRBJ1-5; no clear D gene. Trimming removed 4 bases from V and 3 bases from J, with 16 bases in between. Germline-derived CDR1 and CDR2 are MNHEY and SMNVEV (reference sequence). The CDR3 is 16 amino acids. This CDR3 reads CASSSLGAAHNQPQHF. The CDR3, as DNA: TGTGCCAGCAGTTCTCTAGGAGCAGCGCACAATCAGCCCCAGCATTTT.

The CDR3 reads CASSESRTAGDTQYF. DNA for the CDR3: TGCGCCAGCAGTGAGTCGCGGACCGCGGGGGATACGCAGTATTTT. The genes are TRBV10-1 and TRBJ2-3; TRBD2 is a possible D gene (6 bases). The length of the CDR3 is 15 residues. The ends were cut back, 0 bases at V and 6 bases at J, with 13 bases in the middle. CDR1 and CDR2 from the germline V gene are WNHNN and SYGVQD (reference sequence).

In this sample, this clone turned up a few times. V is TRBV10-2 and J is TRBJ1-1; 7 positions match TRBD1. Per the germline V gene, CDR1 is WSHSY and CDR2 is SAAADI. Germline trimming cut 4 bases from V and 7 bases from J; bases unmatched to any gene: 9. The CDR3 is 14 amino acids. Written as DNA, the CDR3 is TGCGCCAGCAGTGCGGGGACAGACCTGGTTGAAGCTTTCTTT. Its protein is CASSAGTDLVEAFF.

The CDR3 loop reads CASSLESRSTGELFF. CDR3 DNA sequence: TGTGCCAGCAGCTTGGAGTCCCGGAGCACCGGGGAGCTGTTTTTT. The rearrangement joins TRBV5-4 to TRBJ2-2, with D unresolved. Per germline, CDR1 SGHNT and CDR2 YYREEE (reference sequence). This CDR3 comprises 15 residues. Trimming pared 0 bases from V and 4 bases from J, leaving 10 bases between.

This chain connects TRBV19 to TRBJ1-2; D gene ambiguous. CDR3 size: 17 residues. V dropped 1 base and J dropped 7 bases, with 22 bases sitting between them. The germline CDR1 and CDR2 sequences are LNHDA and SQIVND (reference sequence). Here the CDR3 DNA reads TGTGCCAGTAGTATAGTCCATACACTACCCGAATTCAGTGGCTACACCTTC. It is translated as CASSIVHTLPEFSGYTF.

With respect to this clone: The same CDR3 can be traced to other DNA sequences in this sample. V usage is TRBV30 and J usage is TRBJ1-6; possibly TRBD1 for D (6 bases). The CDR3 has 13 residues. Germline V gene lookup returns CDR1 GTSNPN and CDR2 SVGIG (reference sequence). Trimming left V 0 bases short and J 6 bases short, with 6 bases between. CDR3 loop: CAWSVQGNSPLHF. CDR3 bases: TGTGCCTGGAGTGTACAGGGTAATTCACCCCTCCACTTT.